This TCR beta chain is drawn from a study of cytomegalovirus exposure and HLA in healthy donors. Findings and caveats of the study: Within an earlier analysis, most TCR beta V segments proved productive either about 90% or about 30% of the time. Later on, analysis showed that most CMV-associated TCR beta chains appeared to be HLA-restricted.

Deletions cut 4 bases from V and 9 bases from J, with 24 bases between. Germline assignment: CDR1 SGHTA and CDR2 FQGNSA. The CDR3 extends over 17 amino acids. 60 Vbeta and 13 Jbeta primers were used in PCR. TCRdb's table, derived via immunoSEQ multiplex PCR, lists solely in-frame clones and lacks some. The top ten hold nearly 7% of the sample, which has about 140,000 clones, over 60% seen once. Concerning this clone: Antigen specificity is unknown.

Sequenced sample: PBMCs. The J gene is TRBJ1-4, the V gene TRBV7-2; D perhaps matches TRBD1 (5 bases). The source of this sequence is a man aged 40-50 years in good health and CMV-seropositive. CDR3 nucleotides: TGTGCCAGCAGCTCTAACGACCCAGGACACAGATACAAAAAACTGTTTTTT. This sequence encodes CASSSNDPGHRYKKLFF.